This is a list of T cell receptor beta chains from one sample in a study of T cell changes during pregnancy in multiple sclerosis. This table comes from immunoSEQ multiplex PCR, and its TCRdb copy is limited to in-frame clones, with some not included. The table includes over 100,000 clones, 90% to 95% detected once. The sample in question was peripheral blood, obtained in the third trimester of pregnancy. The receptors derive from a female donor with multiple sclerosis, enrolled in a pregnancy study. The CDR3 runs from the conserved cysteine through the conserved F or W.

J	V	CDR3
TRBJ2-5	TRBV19	CASSILAEETQYF
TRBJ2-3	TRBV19	CASSPLGRTSPDTQYF
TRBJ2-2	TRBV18	CASSPGTSDDGELFF
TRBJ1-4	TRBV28	CASSAGTGINEKLFF
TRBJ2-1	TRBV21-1	CASSKDGGGQGASATKGNCNEQFF
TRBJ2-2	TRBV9	CASSVGRITGELFF
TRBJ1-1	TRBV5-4	CASSLDRVGTEAFF
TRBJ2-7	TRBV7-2	CASSPSGAYEQYF
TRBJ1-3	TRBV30	CAWSVLVPFSGNTIYF
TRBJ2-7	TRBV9	CASSVGSDLLYEQYF
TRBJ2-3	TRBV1	CTSSQEVIKRGDYTDTQYF